This TCR beta chain came from a study of T cell responses to AZD1222 COVID-19 vaccine. General study findings and limits: Spike-specific TCR breadth and depth both grew after two AZD1222 doses. At baseline, seropositivity was found in only 6 or 7 AZD1222 recipients. Vaccine-related CD4 TCRs covered spike, predominating at 160-218 and 743-854.

Measured with immunoSEQ multiplex PCR; TCRdb has only the in-frame clones, and not every one. The sample carries around 150,000 clones, around 90% recorded once. The V end lost 3 bases, the J end lost 1 base, and 6 bases lay between the germline ends. There are 14 residues in the CDR3. Germline CDR1 and CDR2: KGHSH and LQKENI. Remarks on this clone: The antigen remains unidentified.

This specimen was peripheral blood, taken on day 0 of AZD1222 vaccination. This chain joins TRBV18 and TRBJ2-2; the D gene is possibly TRBD1 (5 bases). The receptor was isolated from an adult in good health. CDR3 nucleotide sequence: TGTGCCAGCTCACCGGGGCAGAACACCGGGGAGCTGTTTTTT. It is translated as CASSPGQNTGELFF.